This T cell receptor beta chain derives from a study of radiotherapy plus CTLA-4 blockade in lung cancer. Study outcomes and limitations: Radiotherapy was combined with ipilimumab, and tumor-derived TCR clones then expanded in blood.

For this clone: Its antigen is unknown.

With ipilimumab providing CTLA-4 blockade, focal radiation was administered to patients who had chemo-refractory metastatic non-small-cell lung cancer. Method: immunoSEQ multiplex PCR; TCRdb's copy keeps in-frame clones and lacks some. The sample yields tens of thousands of clones, 60% to 80% seen once. The sample consisted of peripheral blood, taken from a patient treated with radiotherapy plus ipilimumab. This TCR was recovered from a human donor with non-small cell lung cancer who had stable disease on radiotherapy plus ipilimumab.

CDR3 amino acids: CASSPYQGGYNSPLHF. The CDR3 nucleotides read TGTGCCAGCAGCCCCTATCAGGGGGGCTATAATTCACCCCTCCACTTT. The chain combines TRBV7-9 with TRBJ1-6; TRBD1 agrees at 7 bases. Trimming at V came to 5 bases and at J to 3 bases, leaving 7 bases not matched to a gene. Per the germline V gene, CDR1 is SEHNR and CDR2 is FQNEAQ (reference sequence). CDR3 size: 16 residues.